This TCR beta chain stems from a study of T cell repertoires in cytomegalovirus infection (dated by TCRdb to between 2018 and 2021). In the study overall: Recently identified HLA-C-restricted CMV epitopes, whose presentation resists viral immunomodulation, were targeted by peptide stimulations together with well-studied HLA-B-restricted epitopes. Because public TCR beta signatures pointed to carriage of CMV infection together with the matching HLA type, the HLA type of each donor mattered for the analysis. Study-wide findings and limitations: The ex vivo response was dominated by HLA-C-restricted CMV-specific TCR beta clonotypes, and the single most frequent clonotype in two of eight donors was supplied by these HLA-C-restricted clonotypes. In both this cohort and an independent roughly 350-donor cohort, the cumulative frequency of public TCR beta family members distinguished carriers of CMV infection plus the relevant HLA type.

The treatment or condition label, read with the paper, signifies: in vitro stimulation with specific CMV peptide epitopes to enrich CMV-specific T cells. TCRdb records Illumina HiSeq 1500 as the sequencer. TCRdb trimmed public reads at Q25 via fastp, called clones via MiXCR and kept in-frame beta chains. Entries are consolidated by CDR3 protein sequence, retaining the most common genes and DNA. A total of hundreds of thousands of distinct CDR3 sequences appear in this sample, 25% to 30% of them only once. The top ten constitute around 20% of the sample. This clonotype occurred many times. The antigen it recognizes is unknown. Sequence at one end of the junction differs from germline and may be a read error. The sample consisted of cultured PBMCs, taken from culture after CMV antigen stimulation. The clonotype originates from a human donor in good health (CMV status not recorded). Some clones in this sample may be carry-over from other donors' samples.

CDR3 reads: CSAADSSMNTEAFF. Read as DNA, the sequence is TGCTCCGCAGCGGACAGCTCCATGAACACTGAAGCTTTCTTT. The V and J genes are TRBV7-9 and TRBJ1-1; 6 matching bases give a weak D call of TRBD1. As encoded in the germline V gene (reference sequence), CDR1 is SEHNR while CDR2 is FQNEAQ. Counted from cysteine to phenylalanine, this CDR3 has 14 amino acids. Only the CDR3 part of the read is kept: 42 bases, read in frame from the first base.